These T cell receptor beta chains were read from a single sample in a study of blood T cells in healthy people across ages. TCRdb redid the calling of the 5' RACE reads with MiXCR, one entry per CDR3 protein. The sample contains roughly 1,500,000 distinct CDR3 sequences, about 32% of which appear only once. Sequenced sample: blood. All receptors derive from a woman under 40 in good health. Both conserved end residues are part of each CDR3. D genes are given only for firm matches. Expanded clones get a size class; other rows say once, few or many, or leave the size out.

clone_size: .; v_call: TRBV27; j_call: TRBJ2-7; d_call: .; cdr3_length: 14; cdr3_aa: CASSLGARSYEQYF; cdr3_nt: TGTGCCAGCAGCTTAGGAGCCCGCTCCTACGAGCAGTACTTC
clone_size: many; v_call: TRBV5-1; j_call: TRBJ2-7; d_call: .; cdr3_length: 11; cdr3_aa: CASSLHDEQYF; cdr3_nt: TGCGCCAGCAGCTTGCACGACGAGCAGTACTTC
clone_size: .; v_call: TRBV20-1; j_call: TRBJ2-3; d_call: TRBD1; cdr3_length: 17; cdr3_aa: CSARDRGQGMGTDTQYF; cdr3_nt: TGCAGTGCTAGAGATAGAGGACAGGGGATGGGCACAGATACGCAGTATTTT
clone_size: .; v_call: TRBV24-1; j_call: TRBJ2-2; d_call: .; cdr3_length: 19; cdr3_aa: CATSDPLRGAEGGTGELFF; cdr3_nt: TGTGCCACCAGTGATCCGCTTCGGGGGGCCGAAGGAGGGACCGGGGAGCTGTTTTTT
clone_size: .; v_call: TRBV6-1; j_call: TRBJ1-2; d_call: .; cdr3_length: 12; cdr3_aa: CASGQGPYGYTF; cdr3_nt: TGTGCCAGCGGCCAGGGACCCTATGGCTACACCTTC
clone_size: many; v_call: TRBV29-1; j_call: TRBJ2-1; d_call: .; cdr3_length: 14; cdr3_aa: CSVVNRAYRNEQFF; cdr3_nt: TGCAGCGTTGTAAACAGGGCGTACAGAAATGAGCAGTTCTTC
clone_size: .; v_call: TRBV9; j_call: TRBJ1-2; d_call: .; cdr3_length: 16; cdr3_aa: CASSAPVQKNNYGYTF; cdr3_nt: TGTGCCAGCAGCGCCCCTGTACAAAAAAACAACTATGGCTACACCTTC
clone_size: .; v_call: TRBV20-1; j_call: TRBJ2-7; d_call: .; cdr3_length: 14; cdr3_aa: CSARDREDLYEQYF; cdr3_nt: TGCAGTGCTAGAGACAGGGAGGATCTCTACGAGCAGTACTTC
clone_size: many; v_call: TRBV5-1; j_call: TRBJ2-1; d_call: TRBD2; cdr3_length: 15; cdr3_aa: CASSPSAGGPAEQFF; cdr3_nt: TGCGCCAGCAGCCCCTCAGCGGGGGGGCCCGCGGAGCAGTTCTTC
clone_size: .; v_call: TRBV7-9; j_call: TRBJ2-5; d_call: TRBD1; cdr3_length: 15; cdr3_aa: CASSVPGQKQETQYF; cdr3_nt: TGTGCCAGCAGCGTACCGGGACAGAAGCAAGAGACCCAGTACTTC
clone_size: .; v_call: TRBV20-1; j_call: TRBJ2-7; d_call: .; cdr3_length: 14; cdr3_aa: CSARDLAQGYEQYF; cdr3_nt: TGCAGTGCTAGAGATTTGGCCCAGGGATACGAGCAGTACTTC
clone_size: .; v_call: TRBV6-2/TRBV6-3; j_call: TRBJ2-6; d_call: TRBD1; cdr3_length: 14; cdr3_aa: CASNRGSGANVLTF; cdr3_nt: TGTGCCAGCAACAGGGGCTCTGGGGCCAACGTCCTGACTTTC
clone_size: .; v_call: TRBV29-1; j_call: TRBJ1-4; d_call: .; cdr3_length: 10; cdr3_aa: CSVYGEKLFF; cdr3_nt: TGCAGCGTCTATGGGGAAAAACTGTTTTTT
clone_size: .; v_call: TRBV5-6; j_call: TRBJ2-1; d_call: TRBD2; cdr3_length: 15; cdr3_aa: CASSRVIAGEGEQFF; cdr3_nt: TGTGCCAGCAGCCGAGTTATAGCGGGAGAAGGTGAGCAGTTCTTC
clone_size: .; v_call: TRBV4-1; j_call: TRBJ2-3; d_call: TRBD1; cdr3_length: 17; cdr3_aa: CASSLDSEGGWTDTQYF; cdr3_nt: TGCGCCAGCAGCCTAGATAGTGAAGGGGGCTGGACAGATACGCAGTATTTT
clone_size: .; v_call: TRBV20-1; j_call: TRBJ2-6; d_call: TRBD2; cdr3_length: 15; cdr3_aa: CSAWGGVHGANVLTF; cdr3_nt: TGCAGTGCTTGGGGGGGGGTCCATGGGGCCAACGTCCTGACTTTC
clone_size: few; v_call: TRBV6-5; j_call: TRBJ2-1; d_call: TRBD2; cdr3_length: 15; cdr3_aa: CASSYSGALIGEQFF; cdr3_nt: TGTGCCAGCAGTTACAGCGGGGCCCTTATCGGTGAGCAGTTCTTC
clone_size: few; v_call: TRBV28; j_call: TRBJ2-7; d_call: .; cdr3_length: 16; cdr3_aa: CASSLGYGGGTDEQYF; cdr3_nt: TGTGCCAGCAGTTTAGGCTACGGGGGAGGCACGGACGAGCAGTACTTC
clone_size: few; v_call: TRBV3-1; j_call: TRBJ2-7; d_call: .; cdr3_length: 14; cdr3_aa: CASSQDSREWEQYF; cdr3_nt: TGTGCCAGTAGCCAAGATTCAAGGGAATGGGAGCAGTACTTC
clone_size: few; v_call: TRBV5-1; j_call: TRBJ2-7; d_call: .; cdr3_length: 15; cdr3_aa: CASSLVPQESSEQYF; cdr3_nt: TGCGCCAGCAGCCTTGTCCCGCAGGAGTCTTCCGAGCAGTACTTC
clone_size: .; v_call: TRBV5-1; j_call: TRBJ1-1; d_call: .; cdr3_length: 14; cdr3_aa: CASSRDLLGTEAFF; cdr3_nt: TGCGCCAGCAGCCGGGACTTGTTAGGCACTGAAGCTTTCTTT
clone_size: .; v_call: TRBV20-1; j_call: TRBJ1-1; d_call: .; cdr3_length: 12; cdr3_aa: CSARTLGGEAFF; cdr3_nt: TGCAGTGCTAGAACGCTTGGGGGGGAAGCTTTCTTT
clone_size: few; v_call: TRBV5-5; j_call: TRBJ2-1; d_call: .; cdr3_length: 15; cdr3_aa: CASSLERKTYNEQFF; cdr3_nt: TGTGCCAGCAGCTTGGAGAGGAAAACCTACAATGAGCAGTTCTTC
clone_size: once; v_call: TRBV6-1; j_call: TRBJ1-2; d_call: TRBD1; cdr3_length: 13; cdr3_aa: CASRTDRAHGYTF; cdr3_nt: TGTGCCAGCAGGACGGACAGGGCACATGGCTACACCTTC
clone_size: .; v_call: TRBV20-1; j_call: TRBJ2-3; d_call: .; cdr3_length: 12; cdr3_aa: CSAKTGVDTQYF; cdr3_nt: TGCAGTGCAAAGACAGGCGTAGATACGCAGTATTTT
clone_size: .; v_call: TRBV3-1; j_call: TRBJ2-3; d_call: .; cdr3_length: 13; cdr3_aa: CASSHSRADTQYF; cdr3_nt: TGTGCCAGCAGCCATTCACGGGCAGATACGCAGTATTTT
clone_size: many; v_call: TRBV27; j_call: TRBJ2-7; d_call: .; cdr3_length: 15; cdr3_aa: CASSLKGGGIYEQYF; cdr3_nt: TGTGCCAGCAGTTTAAAGGGCGGGGGCATCTACGAGCAGTACTTC
clone_size: .; v_call: TRBV28; j_call: TRBJ1-5; d_call: TRBD1; cdr3_length: 14; cdr3_aa: CASSSIRGEQPQHF; cdr3_nt: TGTGCCAGCAGTTCGATCAGGGGGGAGCAGCCCCAGCATTTT
clone_size: few; v_call: TRBV20-1; j_call: TRBJ1-1; d_call: .; cdr3_length: 12; cdr3_aa: CSAGRVNTEAFF; cdr3_nt: TGCAGTGCCGGTAGGGTGAACACTGAAGCTTTCTTT
clone_size: .; v_call: TRBV12-3/TRBV12-4; j_call: TRBJ1-2; d_call: .; cdr3_length: 13; cdr3_aa: CASSFDTPHGYTF; cdr3_nt: TGTGCCAGCAGTTTTGACACGCCGCATGGCTACACCTTC
clone_size: .; v_call: TRBV29-1; j_call: TRBJ1-1; d_call: .; cdr3_length: 13; cdr3_aa: CSVRGRRSTEAFF; cdr3_nt: TGCAGCGTGAGGGGACGAAGAAGCACTGAAGCTTTCTTT
clone_size: .; v_call: TRBV4-1; j_call: TRBJ2-7; d_call: TRBD1; cdr3_length: 16; cdr3_aa: CASSQGQALVWYEQYF; cdr3_nt: TGCGCCAGCAGCCAGGGACAGGCCTTGGTTTGGTACGAGCAGTACTTC
clone_size: few; v_call: TRBV5-4; j_call: TRBJ2-5; d_call: TRBD2; cdr3_length: 14; cdr3_aa: CATRAGWGGETQYF; cdr3_nt: TGTGCCACCAGAGCGGGATGGGGTGGAGAGACCCAGTACTTC